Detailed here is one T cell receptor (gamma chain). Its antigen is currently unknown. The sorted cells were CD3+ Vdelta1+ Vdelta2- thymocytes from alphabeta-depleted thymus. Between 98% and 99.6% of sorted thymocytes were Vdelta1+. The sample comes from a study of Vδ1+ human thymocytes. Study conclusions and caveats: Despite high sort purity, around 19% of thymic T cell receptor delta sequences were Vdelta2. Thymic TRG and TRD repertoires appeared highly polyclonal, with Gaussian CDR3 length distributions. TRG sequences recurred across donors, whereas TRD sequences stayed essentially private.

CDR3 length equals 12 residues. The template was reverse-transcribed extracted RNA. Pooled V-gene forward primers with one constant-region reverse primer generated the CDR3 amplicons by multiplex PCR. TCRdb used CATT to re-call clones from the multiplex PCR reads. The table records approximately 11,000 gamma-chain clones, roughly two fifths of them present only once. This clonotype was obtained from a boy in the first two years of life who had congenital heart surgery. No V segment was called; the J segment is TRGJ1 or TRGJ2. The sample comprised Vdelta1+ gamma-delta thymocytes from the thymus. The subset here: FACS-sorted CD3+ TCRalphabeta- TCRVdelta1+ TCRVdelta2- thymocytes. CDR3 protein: CATWDLPNEKLF. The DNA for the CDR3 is TGTGCCACCTGGGATTTGCCTAATGAGAAACTCTTT.